A selection of T cell receptor beta chains follows, all from one sample in a study of molecular identifiers for immune sequencing clone quantification. TCRdb called the PCR reads again in MiXCR, with one record for every CDR3 protein. The sample consists of 490,000 or so distinct CDR3 sequences, under 30% of them appearing once. Sequencing was performed on naive CD8+ T cells from blood, with Jurkat cell RNA spiked in. All receptors derive from a human donor in good health. Some libraries in this study had Jurkat cell RNA spiked in. Both conserved end residues are part of each CDR3. A D gene is named only where the DNA matches it firmly. Clone size is stated in some rows and not others, as once, few, many or a class when expanded.

CDR3: CATSDFTTDTQYF
DNA: TGTGCCACCAGTGATTTTACCACAGATACGCAGTATTTT
V: TRBV24-1
size: .
J: TRBJ2-3
D: .

CDR3: CASSYSIGHEQYF
DNA: TGTGCCAGCAGTTACTCGATCGGGCACGAGCAGTACTTC
V: TRBV6-2/TRBV6-3
size: many
J: TRBJ2-7
D: .

CDR3: CASGRGTEAFF
DNA: TGTGCTAGTGGCAGGGGTACTGAAGCTTTCTTT
V: TRBV12-5
size: many
J: TRBJ1-1
D: .

CDR3: CASSEGLAGVEDTQYF
DNA: TGTGCCAGCAGTGAAGGACTAGCGGGAGTTGAAGATACGCAGTATTTT
V: TRBV28
size: many
J: TRBJ2-3
D: TRBD2

CDR3: CASSLAGGAVYEQYF
DNA: TGTGCCAGCAGCTTAGCGGGGGGGGCTGTGTACGAGCAGTACTTC
V: TRBV7-9
size: few
J: TRBJ2-7
D: .

CDR3: CASTFLSGGGTDTQYF
DNA: TGTGCCAGCACCTTCCTCAGCGGGGGGGGCACAGATACGCAGTATTTT
V: TRBV7-9
size: .
J: TRBJ2-3
D: TRBD2

CDR3: CASSRTGEGRGPPWTQYF
DNA: TGTGCCAGCAGTCGGACAGGGGAAGGGAGAGGTCCCCCGTGGACGCAGTATTTT
V: TRBV28
size: many
J: TRBJ2-3
D: TRBD1

CDR3: CASSFGTPGELFF
DNA: TGTGCCAGCAGTTTTGGGACCCCCGGGGAGCTGTTTTTT
V: TRBV27
size: .
J: TRBJ2-2
D: .

CDR3: CASSLGPRNTEAFF
DNA: TGTGCCAGCAGTTTGGGACCAAGGAACACTGAAGCTTTCTTT
V: TRBV12-3/TRBV12-4
size: .
J: TRBJ1-1
D: .

CDR3: CASSGGQLANYGYTF
DNA: TGTGCCAGCAGCGGGGGACAGTTAGCTAACTATGGCTACACCTTC
V: TRBV5-4
size: few
J: TRBJ1-2
D: TRBD1

CDR3: CASSQDASGYTGELFF
DNA: TGCGCCAGCAGCCAAGATGCTAGCGGCTACACCGGGGAGCTGTTTTTT
V: TRBV4-3
size: .
J: TRBJ2-2
D: TRBD2

CDR3: CASSLVGAGNTEAFF
DNA: TGTGCCAGCAGCTTGGTGGGGGCGGGGAACACTGAAGCTTTCTTT
V: TRBV5-6
size: many
J: TRBJ1-1
D: .

CDR3: CATSPGRGQSSEQYF
DNA: TGTGCCACCAGCCCGGGCAGGGGGCAAAGTAGCGAGCAGTACTTC
V: TRBV15
size: .
J: TRBJ2-7
D: TRBD1

CDR3: CASSFNRVETQYF
DNA: TGTGCCAGCAGTTTTAATAGGGTTGAGACCCAGTACTTC
V: TRBV28
size: .
J: TRBJ2-5
D: .

CDR3: CASSSHEQLRGYTF
DNA: TGTGCCAGCAGCTCACACGAGCAGCTCCGGGGCTACACCTTC
V: TRBV3-1
size: .
J: TRBJ1-2
D: .

CDR3: CASSDGLAGVNEQFF
DNA: TGTGCCAGCAGTGACGGACTAGCGGGAGTCAATGAGCAGTTCTTC
V: TRBV6-5
size: .
J: TRBJ2-1
D: TRBD2

CDR3: CASSRAGVNTGELFF
DNA: TGTGCCAGCAGTCGAGCGGGGGTCAACACCGGGGAGCTGTTTTTT
V: TRBV6-2/TRBV6-3
size: few
J: TRBJ2-2
D: TRBD2